Given below is one TCR beta chain in context. The antigen is unknown. These data originate in a study of T-cell memory formation after mild COVID-19. About the study: TCR clusters showed largely donor specificity.

The V and J ends lost 0 bases and 6 bases, in that order; junction bases with no gene match: 4. Germline lookup yields CDR1 DFQATT and CDR2 SNEGSKA (reference sequence). This CDR3 region has 14 residues. TCRdb reanalysed the 5' RACE reads using MiXCR and keeps one entry per CDR3 protein. This sample has about 120,000 distinct CDR3 sequences, with 22% found just once. Study outcomes and limitations: Some clones that responded turned up in pre-infection memory, which suggests that cross-reactive memory joined in. CD4/CD8 balance characterized clones contracting day 15 to 85, and CD4+ skew characterized later expanders. Contracting CD8+ clones were enriched in EMRA, CD4+ mainly in CM and EM.

The chain uses TRBV20-1 and TRBJ2-7, with 11 bases lining up with TRBD1. The sample was PBMCs or a T cell subset sorted from them (not recorded which). This receptor was obtained from a man younger than 30 who had mild COVID-19 (a few samples of this study predate the infection). Cell type and time point are not known. The CDR3 nucleotides are TGCAGTGCTAGAGACGGGGACAGGGGGGGCGAGCAGTACTTC. It yields the protein CSARDGDRGGEQYF.